The clone carrying this T cell receptor beta chain was observed once. The CDR3 contains 14 residues. Trimming pared 0 bases from V and 6 bases from J, leaving 10 bases between. CDR1 SGDLS and CDR2 YYNGEE come from the germline V gene. This sample was taken from a study of blood T cell repertoires in COVID-19. Overall study: T cells, B-cell-depleted T cells, or PBMCs provided the cDNA or gDNA that served as material.

Seattle researchers signed up patients amid active infection and tracked them longitudinally. Per the original data handling: Amplified reference gene primers provided the basis for estimating nucleated cell counts. The data were produced by immunoSEQ multiplex PCR, yet TCRdb's version contains in-frame clones alone and is incomplete. V and J calls and clone size follow that table, whereas D and trimming were derived from the DNA. The sample records 150,000 to 200,000 clones, around four fifths being singletons. The sequenced material came from peripheral blood. The TCR comes from a woman of 80 years or more with COVID-19, enrolled during active disease. This rearrangement joins TRBV9 to TRBJ1-3, with D possibly TRBD1 on 5 matching bases. The CDR3 is CASSVEGEANTIYF. CDR3 nucleotides: TGTGCCAGCAGCGTAGAAGGGGAGGCAAACACCATATATTTT.